Listed below are T cell receptor beta chains from one sample, sequenced in a study of PD-1 blockade in classical Hodgkin lymphoma. TCRdb keeps only in-frame clones here, not all; method: immunoSEQ multiplex PCR. The sample has tens of thousands of clones, 88% seen once. The sample here was peripheral blood mononuclear cells (PBMCs), taken at baseline. The receptors come from a human donor with classical Hodgkin lymphoma. Both conserved end residues are part of each CDR3. Each record gives: clone size, D gene, J gene, V gene, CDR3 DNA, CDR3 protein. D genes are given only for firm matches. Only some rows state a clone size, as once, few, many or a class for expanded clones.

- TRBD2 TRBJ2-1 TRBV28 TGTGCCAGCACTAGCGGGCAGCGCAGCTCCTACAATGAGCAGTTCTTC CASTSGQRSSYNEQFF
- TRBD2 TRBJ2-3 TRBV4-2 TGTGCCAGCAGCCAAAGCGGGGGAGCAGCAGATACGCAGTATTTT CASSQSGGAADTQYF
- - TRBJ1-2 TRBV5-1 TGCGCCAGCATGGGGGCGCCTGGCTATGGCTACACCTTC CASMGAPGYGYTF
- TRBD2 TRBJ2-7 TRBV14 TGTGCCAGCAGCCAAGACGGTAGCGGGGAGTTAAACTACGAGCAGTACTTC CASSQDGSGELNYEQYF
- - TRBJ2-5 TRBV7-8 TGTGCCAGCAGCTTACCCCCACTGGAGACCTTGGATATGGAGACCCAGTACTTC CASSLPPLETLDMETQYF
- TRBD1 TRBJ2-3 TRBV27 TGTGCCAGCAGCCAGACCGGGACAGGGGGAGATACGCAGTATTTT CASSQTGTGGDTQYF
- - TRBJ1-2 TRBV27 TGTGCCAGCAGTTTTTACAGGCCACCTCCTATGGACTACACCTTC CASSFYRPPPMDYTF
- TRBD2 TRBJ2-7 TRBV19 TGTGCCAGTAGTATAGGAGGGACTAGCGGGAGAGGCTACGAGCAGTACTTC CASSIGGTSGRGYEQYF
- TRBD1 TRBJ1-2 TRBV15 TGTGCCACCAGCAGCGGGACAGGGGAAGGCTACACCTTC CATSSGTGEGYTF
- - TRBJ2-7 TRBV7-2 TGTGCCAGCAGCTTAGATGCAGACTACGAGCAGTACTTC CASSLDADYEQYF
- - TRBJ1-4 TRBV19 TGTGCCAGTAGTATAGATAGACAGCCAACTAATGAAAAACTGTTTTTT CASSIDRQPTNEKLFF
- - TRBJ1-5 TRBV28 TGTGCCAGCAGTTTCTGGGAAAGGCCCCAGCATTTT CASSFWERPQHF
- - TRBJ2-5 TRBV27 TGTGCCAGCAGTTACGGGAGTCAAGAGACCCAGTACTTC CASSYGSQETQYF
- TRBD2 TRBJ2-1 TRBV28 TGTGCCAGCAGTTTATCGGTAGCGGGAGCTTACAATGAGCAGTTCTTC CASSLSVAGAYNEQFF
few - TRBJ1-6 TRBV2 TGTGCCAGCAGTGTTACAGGGTATTCACCCCTCCACTTT CASSVTGYSPLHF
- - TRBJ1-1 TRBV6-5 TGTGCCAGCGAGGGAGGGACTGAAGCTTTCTTT CASEGGTEAFF
- - TRBJ1-5 TRBV28 TGTGCCAGCAGTCGAACTCACCCGGCCCTGGGAGGTTATAGCAATCAGCCCCAGCATTTT CASSRTHPALGGYSNQPQHF
- TRBD2 TRBJ2-1 TRBV4-2 TGTGCCAGCAGCCAAGGGACTAGCGGGAATGGGTATTTCTTC CASSQGTSGNGYFF
- - TRBJ2-7 TRBV5-8 TGTGCCAGCAGCCCAGGGACACGAACTACCTACGAGCAGTACTTC CASSPGTRTTYEQYF
- - TRBJ2-7 TRBV5-1 TGCGCCAGCAGCTCCCCGGGAGAGGCCGAGCAGTACTTC CASSSPGEAEQYF
- TRBD2 TRBJ2-2 TRBV6-5 TGTGCCAGCAGTTACCGGACTAGCGGGAACACCGGGGAGCTGTTTTTT CASSYRTSGNTGELFF
- - TRBJ2-3 TRBV2 TGTGCCAGCAGTGTGACAGGCGGGTGGGCAGATACGCAGTATTTT CASSVTGGWADTQYF
- - TRBJ2-7 TRBV13 TGTGCCAGCGGGGGCGGACGGAGCCTACCCGAGCAGTACTTC CASGGGRSLPEQYF
- TRBD1 TRBJ2-1 TRBV9 TGTGCCAGCAGCGTAGGAGTGGGACAGGGGGATACGGAGCAGTTCTTC CASSVGVGQGDTEQFF
- - TRBJ2-7 TRBV2 TGTGCCAGCAGTGCCTCCCACGAGCAGTACTTC CASSASHEQYF
- TRBD1 TRBJ2-5 TRBV6-6 TGTGCCAGCAGTGACCAAACAGGGGGGGAGACCCAGTACTTC CASSDQTGGETQYF
- - TRBJ1-1 TRBV28 TGTGCCACCCTGGGGGGCAGAAACACTGAAGCTTTCTTT CATLGGRNTEAFF
few - TRBJ2-7 TRBV28 TGTGCCAGCAGTTTAGGACTGGTTACCTACGAGCAGTACTTC CASSLGLVTYEQYF
- TRBD1 TRBJ2-7 TRBV19 TGTGCCAGTAGTATTGGACAGGGGGCCTACGAGCAGTACTTC CASSIGQGAYEQYF
- - TRBJ1-2 TRBV5-5 TGTGCCAGCAGCTTTCTGGGTGGAGGCTACACCTTC CASSFLGGGYTF
- - TRBJ2-7 TRBV19 TGTGCCAGTAGTATCCTACCCACATCCCACGAGCAGTACTTC CASSILPTSHEQYF
- TRBD2 TRBJ2-5 TRBV7-2 TGTGCCAGCAGCTTCCCCGCGGGGGGCCTCCAAGAGACCCAGTACTTC CASSFPAGGLQETQYF
- - TRBJ2-7 TRBV27 TGTGCCAGCAGTTTCCAGCGGCTCTCCTACGAGCAGTACTTC CASSFQRLSYEQYF
- - TRBJ2-2 TRBV9 TGTGCCAGCAGCGTATTCCTAGTCCCTTCGAACACCGGGGAGCTGTTTTTT CASSVFLVPSNTGELFF
- - TRBJ1-2 TRBV10-3 TGTGCCATCCCTTCCACTTACTATGGCTACACCTTC CAIPSTYYGYTF
- TRBD1 TRBJ1-4 TRBV28 TGTGCCAGCAGTTTGTCCGTGGCAGGGGGCGATGAAAAACTGTTTTTT CASSLSVAGGDEKLFF
- - TRBJ2-2 TRBV28 TGTGCCAGCAGTTTGCGGTCCGGGGAGCTGTTTTTT CASSLRSGELFF
- - TRBJ1-5 TRBV6-6 TGTGCCAGCAGTTACTCGATTGCCCCTAGCAATCAGCCCCAGCATTTT CASSYSIAPSNQPQHF
- - TRBJ1-1 TRBV27 TGTGCCAGCTCGGGTCGGGGGGCGGGTACTGAAGCTTTCTTT CASSGRGAGTEAFF
once TRBD1 TRBJ1-2 TRBV27 TGTGCCAGCAGTTTGACAGGGGAAGCTAACTATGGCTACACCTTC CASSLTGEANYGYTF